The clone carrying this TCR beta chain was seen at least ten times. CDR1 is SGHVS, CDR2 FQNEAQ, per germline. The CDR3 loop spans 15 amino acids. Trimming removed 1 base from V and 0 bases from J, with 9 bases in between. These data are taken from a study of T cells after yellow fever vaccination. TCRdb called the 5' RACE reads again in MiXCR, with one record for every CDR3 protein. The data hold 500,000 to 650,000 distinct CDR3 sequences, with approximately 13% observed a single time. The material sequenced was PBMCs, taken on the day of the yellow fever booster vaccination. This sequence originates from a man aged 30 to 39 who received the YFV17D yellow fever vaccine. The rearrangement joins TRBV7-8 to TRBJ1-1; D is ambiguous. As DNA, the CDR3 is TGTGCCAGCAGCTTAGTGGGCCAGATGAACACTGAAGCTTTCTTT. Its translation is CASSLVGQMNTEAFF.